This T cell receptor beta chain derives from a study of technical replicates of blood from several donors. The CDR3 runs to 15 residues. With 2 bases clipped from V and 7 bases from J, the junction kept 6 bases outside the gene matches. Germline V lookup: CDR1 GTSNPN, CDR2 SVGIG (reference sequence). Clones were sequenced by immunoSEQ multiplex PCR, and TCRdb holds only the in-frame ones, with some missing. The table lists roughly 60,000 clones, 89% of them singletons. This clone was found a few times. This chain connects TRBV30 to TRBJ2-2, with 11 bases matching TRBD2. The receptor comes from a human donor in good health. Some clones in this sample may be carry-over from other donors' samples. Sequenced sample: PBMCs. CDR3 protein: CAWSNLGLADGELFF. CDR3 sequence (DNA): TGTGCCTGGAGTAATCTGGGACTAGCGGACGGGGAGCTGTTTTTT.